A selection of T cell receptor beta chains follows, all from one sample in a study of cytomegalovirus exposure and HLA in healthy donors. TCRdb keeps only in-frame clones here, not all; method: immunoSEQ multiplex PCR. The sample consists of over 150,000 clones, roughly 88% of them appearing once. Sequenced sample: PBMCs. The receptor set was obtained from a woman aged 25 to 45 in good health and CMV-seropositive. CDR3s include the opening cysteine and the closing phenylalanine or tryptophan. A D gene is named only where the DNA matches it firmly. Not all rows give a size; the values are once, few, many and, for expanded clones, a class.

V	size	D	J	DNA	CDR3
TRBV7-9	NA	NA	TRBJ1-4	TGTGCCAGCAGCTTAGGGGTCAGGAAGGAAAAACTGTTTTTT	CASSLGVRKEKLFF
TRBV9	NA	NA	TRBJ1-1	TGTGCCAGCAGCGTAGAGGCAGGAAACACTGAAGCTTTCTTT	CASSVEAGNTEAFF
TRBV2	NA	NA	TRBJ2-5	TGTGCCAGCAGCCGGGTGATAGAGACCCAGTACTTC	CASSRVIETQYF
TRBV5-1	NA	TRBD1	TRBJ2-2	TGCGCCAGCAGCTCCACGGGACAGGGTAACACCGGGGAGCTGTTTTTT	CASSSTGQGNTGELFF
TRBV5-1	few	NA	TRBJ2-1	TGCGCCAGCAGCTTGGAAGTCGGGACCTACAATGAGCAGTTCTTC	CASSLEVGTYNEQFF
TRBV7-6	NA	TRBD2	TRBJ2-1	TGTGCCAGCAGCGGACTAGCGGGACCTGGCACAATCCGGGAGCAGTTCTTC	CASSGLAGPGTIREQFF
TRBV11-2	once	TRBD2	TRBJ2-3	TGTGCCAGCAGTTCCTCCGGGACTAGCGGAAAGGGTAGCACAGATACGCAGTATTTT	CASSSSGTSGKGSTDTQYF
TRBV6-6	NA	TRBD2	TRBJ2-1	TGTGCCAGCAGCAGTGGGACTAGCGGGAGGGCCTATGAGCAGTTCTTC	CASSSGTSGRAYEQFF
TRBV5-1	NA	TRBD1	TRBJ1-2	TGCGCCAGCAGCTTGGATCCTCTACAGGGGACGTATGGCTACACCTTC	CASSLDPLQGTYGYTF
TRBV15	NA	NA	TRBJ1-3	TGTGCCACCAGGGAGCGGCTTAGCAGCTCTGGAAACACCATATATTTT	CATRERLSSSGNTIYF
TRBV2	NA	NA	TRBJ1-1	TGTGCCAGCAGTGAAGTGGAGGGTACTGAAGCTTTCTTT	CASSEVEGTEAFF
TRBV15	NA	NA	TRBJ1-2	TGTGCCACCAGCAGAGAACAGATAGCTAACTATGGCTACACCTTC	CATSREQIANYGYTF
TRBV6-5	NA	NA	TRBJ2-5	TGTGCCAGCAGTCGTCGGGAGAGAGAGACCCAGTACTTC	CASSRRERETQYF
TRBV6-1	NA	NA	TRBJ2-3	TGTGCCAGCAGTGAACAAGCGGGTCTACCTGTCACAGATACGCAGTATTTT	CASSEQAGLPVTDTQYF
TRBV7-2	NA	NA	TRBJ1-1	TGTGCCAGCAGCCCCGGTCGGCGGACTGAAGCTTTCTTT	CASSPGRRTEAFF
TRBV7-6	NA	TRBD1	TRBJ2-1	TGTGCCAGCAGCTGGGGACAGGGGGCAGGGAATGAGCAGTTCTTC	CASSWGQGAGNEQFF
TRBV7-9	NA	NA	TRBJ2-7	TGTGCCAGCAGCACCGGACAGCCCTACGAGCAGTACTTC	CASSTGQPYEQYF